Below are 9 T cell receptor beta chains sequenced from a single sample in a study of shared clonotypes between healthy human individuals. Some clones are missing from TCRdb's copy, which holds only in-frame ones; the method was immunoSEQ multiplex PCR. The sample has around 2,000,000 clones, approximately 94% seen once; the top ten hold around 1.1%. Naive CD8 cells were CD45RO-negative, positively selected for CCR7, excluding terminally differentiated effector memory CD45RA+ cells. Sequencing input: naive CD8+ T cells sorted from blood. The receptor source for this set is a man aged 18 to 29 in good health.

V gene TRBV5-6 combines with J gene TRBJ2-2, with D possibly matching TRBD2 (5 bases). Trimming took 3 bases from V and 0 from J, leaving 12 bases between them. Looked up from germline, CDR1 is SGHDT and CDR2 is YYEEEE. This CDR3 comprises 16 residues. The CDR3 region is CASSSLELANTGELFF. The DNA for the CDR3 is TGTGCCAGCAGCTCTCTGGAACTAGCGAACACCGGGGAGCTGTTTTTT. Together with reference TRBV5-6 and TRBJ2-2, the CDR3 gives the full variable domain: DAGVTQSPTHLIKTRGQQVTLRCSPKSGHDTVSWYQQALGQGPQFIFQYYEEEERQRGNFPDRFSGHQFPNYSSELNVNALLLGDSALYLCASSSLELANTGELFFGEGSRLTVL.

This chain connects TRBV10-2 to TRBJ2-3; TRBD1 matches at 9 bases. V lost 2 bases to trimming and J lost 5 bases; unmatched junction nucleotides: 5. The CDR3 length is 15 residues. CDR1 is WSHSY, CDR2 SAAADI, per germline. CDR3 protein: CASSEQDRGRDTQYF. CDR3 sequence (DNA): TGCGCCAGCAGTGAGCAGGACAGGGGCCGAGATACGCAGTATTTT.

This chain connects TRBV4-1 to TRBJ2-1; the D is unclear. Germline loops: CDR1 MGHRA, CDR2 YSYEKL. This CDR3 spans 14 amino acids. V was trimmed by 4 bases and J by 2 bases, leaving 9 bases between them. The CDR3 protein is CASSPTATYNEQFF. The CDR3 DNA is TGCGCCAGCAGCCCCACCGCGACCTACAATGAGCAGTTCTTC.

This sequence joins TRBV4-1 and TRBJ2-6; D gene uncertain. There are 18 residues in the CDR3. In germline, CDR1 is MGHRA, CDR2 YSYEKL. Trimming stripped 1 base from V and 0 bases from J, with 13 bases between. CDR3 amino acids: CASSQGSQVLSGANVLTF. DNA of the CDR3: TGCGCCAGCAGCCAAGGATCCCAGGTCCTCTCTGGGGCCAACGTCCTGACTTTC.

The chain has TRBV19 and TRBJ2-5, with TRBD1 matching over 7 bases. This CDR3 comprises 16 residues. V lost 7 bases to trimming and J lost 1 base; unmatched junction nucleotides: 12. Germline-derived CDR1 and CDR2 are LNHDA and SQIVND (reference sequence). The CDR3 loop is CASTATGWGPQETQYF. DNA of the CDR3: TGTGCCAGTACCGCGACAGGGTGGGGCCCCCAAGAGACCCAGTACTTC.

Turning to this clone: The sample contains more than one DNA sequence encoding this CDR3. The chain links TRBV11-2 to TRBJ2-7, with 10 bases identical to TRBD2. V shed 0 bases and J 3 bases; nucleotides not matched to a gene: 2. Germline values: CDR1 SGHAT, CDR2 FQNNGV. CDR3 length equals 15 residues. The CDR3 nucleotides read TGTGCCAGCAGCTTAGATCGGACTAGCGGCTACGAGCAGTACTTC. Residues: CASSLDRTSGYEQYF.

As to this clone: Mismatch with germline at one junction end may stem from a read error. CDR3 in amino acids: CASSEVGSWAGQNF. In DNA, the CDR3 is TGTGCCAGCAGTGAAGTGGGGTCGTGGGCAGGGCAAAACTTC. The chain joins TRBV6-1 to TRBJ2-5; perhaps TRBD1 as D (5 bases). This CDR3 contains 14 residues. Per germline, CDR1 MNHNS and CDR2 SASEGT.

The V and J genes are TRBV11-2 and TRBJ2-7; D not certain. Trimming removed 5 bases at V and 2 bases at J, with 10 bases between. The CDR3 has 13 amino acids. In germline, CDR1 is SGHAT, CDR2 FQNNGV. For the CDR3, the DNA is TGTGCCAGCAGCCCGTCGGAAGCCTACGAGCAGTACTTC. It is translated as CASSPSEAYEQYF.

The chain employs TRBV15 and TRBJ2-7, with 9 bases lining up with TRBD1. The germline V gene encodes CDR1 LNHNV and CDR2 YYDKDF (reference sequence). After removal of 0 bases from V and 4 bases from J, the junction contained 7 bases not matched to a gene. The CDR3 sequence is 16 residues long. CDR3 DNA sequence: TGTGCCACCAGCAGAGATCAGGGACAGGGAAGTTACGAGCAGTACTTC. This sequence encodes CATSRDQGQGSYEQYF.